Described below is a single T cell receptor beta chain sequence and its context. These data are taken from a study of tumor-infiltrating lymphocytes in oesophageal squamous cell carcinoma. Each CDR3 protein gets one entry after TCRdb re-called the PCR reads with MiXCR. This table has under 20,000 distinct CDR3 sequences, around 50% appearing once. The sample consisted of esophageal tumor tissue. This receptor was obtained from a male donor with esophageal squamous cell carcinoma.

CDR3 residues: CASSSELAAQYF. In nucleotides, the CDR3 is TGTGCCAGCAGCTCCGAACTAGCGGCTCAGTATTTT. V gene TRBV7-9 combines with J gene TRBJ2-3, with TRBD2 matching over 8 bases. This CDR3 comprises 12 residues. V dropped 4 bases and J dropped 12; count of bases not matched to a gene: 6. The V gene's germline CDR1 is SEHNR and CDR2 FQNEAQ (reference sequence).